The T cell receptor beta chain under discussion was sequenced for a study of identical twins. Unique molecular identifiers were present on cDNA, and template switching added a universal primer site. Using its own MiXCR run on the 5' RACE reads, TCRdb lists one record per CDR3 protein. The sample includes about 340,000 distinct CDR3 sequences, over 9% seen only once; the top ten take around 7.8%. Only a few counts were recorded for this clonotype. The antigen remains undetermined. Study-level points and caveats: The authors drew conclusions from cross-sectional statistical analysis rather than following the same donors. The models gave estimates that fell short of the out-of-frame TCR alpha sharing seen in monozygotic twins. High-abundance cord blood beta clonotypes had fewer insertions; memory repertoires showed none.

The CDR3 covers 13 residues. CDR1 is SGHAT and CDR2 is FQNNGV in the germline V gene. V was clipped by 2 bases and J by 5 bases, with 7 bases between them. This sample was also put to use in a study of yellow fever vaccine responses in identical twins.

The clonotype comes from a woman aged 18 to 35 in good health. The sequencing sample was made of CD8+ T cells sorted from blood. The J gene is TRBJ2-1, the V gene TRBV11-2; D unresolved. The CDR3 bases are TGTGCCAGCAGCTTATATATCAACAATGAGCAGTTCTTC. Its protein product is CASSLYINNEQFF.